Sequencing of this TCR beta chain was carried out in a study of T cell responses to AZD1222 COVID-19 vaccine. V gave up 2 bases and J gave up 0 bases, with 13 bases separating them. Germline CDR1 SGHAT, CDR2 FQNNGV. The CDR3 totals 16 residues. This clone was observed once. The protocol was immunoSEQ multiplex PCR, while the TCRdb copy is restricted to in-frame clones and leaves out a portion. The data hold approximately 150,000 clones, with over 90% observed a single time. This rearrangement joins TRBV11-2 to TRBJ1-2, with D possibly being TRBD1 (5 bases). The sequences come from peripheral blood, collected on day 0 of AZD1222 vaccination. This TCR was recovered from an adult in good health. In DNA, the CDR3 is TGTGCCAGCAGCTTACTCGCAGGGCTAGCTAACTATGGCTACACCTTC. Protein: CASSLLAGLANYGYTF.